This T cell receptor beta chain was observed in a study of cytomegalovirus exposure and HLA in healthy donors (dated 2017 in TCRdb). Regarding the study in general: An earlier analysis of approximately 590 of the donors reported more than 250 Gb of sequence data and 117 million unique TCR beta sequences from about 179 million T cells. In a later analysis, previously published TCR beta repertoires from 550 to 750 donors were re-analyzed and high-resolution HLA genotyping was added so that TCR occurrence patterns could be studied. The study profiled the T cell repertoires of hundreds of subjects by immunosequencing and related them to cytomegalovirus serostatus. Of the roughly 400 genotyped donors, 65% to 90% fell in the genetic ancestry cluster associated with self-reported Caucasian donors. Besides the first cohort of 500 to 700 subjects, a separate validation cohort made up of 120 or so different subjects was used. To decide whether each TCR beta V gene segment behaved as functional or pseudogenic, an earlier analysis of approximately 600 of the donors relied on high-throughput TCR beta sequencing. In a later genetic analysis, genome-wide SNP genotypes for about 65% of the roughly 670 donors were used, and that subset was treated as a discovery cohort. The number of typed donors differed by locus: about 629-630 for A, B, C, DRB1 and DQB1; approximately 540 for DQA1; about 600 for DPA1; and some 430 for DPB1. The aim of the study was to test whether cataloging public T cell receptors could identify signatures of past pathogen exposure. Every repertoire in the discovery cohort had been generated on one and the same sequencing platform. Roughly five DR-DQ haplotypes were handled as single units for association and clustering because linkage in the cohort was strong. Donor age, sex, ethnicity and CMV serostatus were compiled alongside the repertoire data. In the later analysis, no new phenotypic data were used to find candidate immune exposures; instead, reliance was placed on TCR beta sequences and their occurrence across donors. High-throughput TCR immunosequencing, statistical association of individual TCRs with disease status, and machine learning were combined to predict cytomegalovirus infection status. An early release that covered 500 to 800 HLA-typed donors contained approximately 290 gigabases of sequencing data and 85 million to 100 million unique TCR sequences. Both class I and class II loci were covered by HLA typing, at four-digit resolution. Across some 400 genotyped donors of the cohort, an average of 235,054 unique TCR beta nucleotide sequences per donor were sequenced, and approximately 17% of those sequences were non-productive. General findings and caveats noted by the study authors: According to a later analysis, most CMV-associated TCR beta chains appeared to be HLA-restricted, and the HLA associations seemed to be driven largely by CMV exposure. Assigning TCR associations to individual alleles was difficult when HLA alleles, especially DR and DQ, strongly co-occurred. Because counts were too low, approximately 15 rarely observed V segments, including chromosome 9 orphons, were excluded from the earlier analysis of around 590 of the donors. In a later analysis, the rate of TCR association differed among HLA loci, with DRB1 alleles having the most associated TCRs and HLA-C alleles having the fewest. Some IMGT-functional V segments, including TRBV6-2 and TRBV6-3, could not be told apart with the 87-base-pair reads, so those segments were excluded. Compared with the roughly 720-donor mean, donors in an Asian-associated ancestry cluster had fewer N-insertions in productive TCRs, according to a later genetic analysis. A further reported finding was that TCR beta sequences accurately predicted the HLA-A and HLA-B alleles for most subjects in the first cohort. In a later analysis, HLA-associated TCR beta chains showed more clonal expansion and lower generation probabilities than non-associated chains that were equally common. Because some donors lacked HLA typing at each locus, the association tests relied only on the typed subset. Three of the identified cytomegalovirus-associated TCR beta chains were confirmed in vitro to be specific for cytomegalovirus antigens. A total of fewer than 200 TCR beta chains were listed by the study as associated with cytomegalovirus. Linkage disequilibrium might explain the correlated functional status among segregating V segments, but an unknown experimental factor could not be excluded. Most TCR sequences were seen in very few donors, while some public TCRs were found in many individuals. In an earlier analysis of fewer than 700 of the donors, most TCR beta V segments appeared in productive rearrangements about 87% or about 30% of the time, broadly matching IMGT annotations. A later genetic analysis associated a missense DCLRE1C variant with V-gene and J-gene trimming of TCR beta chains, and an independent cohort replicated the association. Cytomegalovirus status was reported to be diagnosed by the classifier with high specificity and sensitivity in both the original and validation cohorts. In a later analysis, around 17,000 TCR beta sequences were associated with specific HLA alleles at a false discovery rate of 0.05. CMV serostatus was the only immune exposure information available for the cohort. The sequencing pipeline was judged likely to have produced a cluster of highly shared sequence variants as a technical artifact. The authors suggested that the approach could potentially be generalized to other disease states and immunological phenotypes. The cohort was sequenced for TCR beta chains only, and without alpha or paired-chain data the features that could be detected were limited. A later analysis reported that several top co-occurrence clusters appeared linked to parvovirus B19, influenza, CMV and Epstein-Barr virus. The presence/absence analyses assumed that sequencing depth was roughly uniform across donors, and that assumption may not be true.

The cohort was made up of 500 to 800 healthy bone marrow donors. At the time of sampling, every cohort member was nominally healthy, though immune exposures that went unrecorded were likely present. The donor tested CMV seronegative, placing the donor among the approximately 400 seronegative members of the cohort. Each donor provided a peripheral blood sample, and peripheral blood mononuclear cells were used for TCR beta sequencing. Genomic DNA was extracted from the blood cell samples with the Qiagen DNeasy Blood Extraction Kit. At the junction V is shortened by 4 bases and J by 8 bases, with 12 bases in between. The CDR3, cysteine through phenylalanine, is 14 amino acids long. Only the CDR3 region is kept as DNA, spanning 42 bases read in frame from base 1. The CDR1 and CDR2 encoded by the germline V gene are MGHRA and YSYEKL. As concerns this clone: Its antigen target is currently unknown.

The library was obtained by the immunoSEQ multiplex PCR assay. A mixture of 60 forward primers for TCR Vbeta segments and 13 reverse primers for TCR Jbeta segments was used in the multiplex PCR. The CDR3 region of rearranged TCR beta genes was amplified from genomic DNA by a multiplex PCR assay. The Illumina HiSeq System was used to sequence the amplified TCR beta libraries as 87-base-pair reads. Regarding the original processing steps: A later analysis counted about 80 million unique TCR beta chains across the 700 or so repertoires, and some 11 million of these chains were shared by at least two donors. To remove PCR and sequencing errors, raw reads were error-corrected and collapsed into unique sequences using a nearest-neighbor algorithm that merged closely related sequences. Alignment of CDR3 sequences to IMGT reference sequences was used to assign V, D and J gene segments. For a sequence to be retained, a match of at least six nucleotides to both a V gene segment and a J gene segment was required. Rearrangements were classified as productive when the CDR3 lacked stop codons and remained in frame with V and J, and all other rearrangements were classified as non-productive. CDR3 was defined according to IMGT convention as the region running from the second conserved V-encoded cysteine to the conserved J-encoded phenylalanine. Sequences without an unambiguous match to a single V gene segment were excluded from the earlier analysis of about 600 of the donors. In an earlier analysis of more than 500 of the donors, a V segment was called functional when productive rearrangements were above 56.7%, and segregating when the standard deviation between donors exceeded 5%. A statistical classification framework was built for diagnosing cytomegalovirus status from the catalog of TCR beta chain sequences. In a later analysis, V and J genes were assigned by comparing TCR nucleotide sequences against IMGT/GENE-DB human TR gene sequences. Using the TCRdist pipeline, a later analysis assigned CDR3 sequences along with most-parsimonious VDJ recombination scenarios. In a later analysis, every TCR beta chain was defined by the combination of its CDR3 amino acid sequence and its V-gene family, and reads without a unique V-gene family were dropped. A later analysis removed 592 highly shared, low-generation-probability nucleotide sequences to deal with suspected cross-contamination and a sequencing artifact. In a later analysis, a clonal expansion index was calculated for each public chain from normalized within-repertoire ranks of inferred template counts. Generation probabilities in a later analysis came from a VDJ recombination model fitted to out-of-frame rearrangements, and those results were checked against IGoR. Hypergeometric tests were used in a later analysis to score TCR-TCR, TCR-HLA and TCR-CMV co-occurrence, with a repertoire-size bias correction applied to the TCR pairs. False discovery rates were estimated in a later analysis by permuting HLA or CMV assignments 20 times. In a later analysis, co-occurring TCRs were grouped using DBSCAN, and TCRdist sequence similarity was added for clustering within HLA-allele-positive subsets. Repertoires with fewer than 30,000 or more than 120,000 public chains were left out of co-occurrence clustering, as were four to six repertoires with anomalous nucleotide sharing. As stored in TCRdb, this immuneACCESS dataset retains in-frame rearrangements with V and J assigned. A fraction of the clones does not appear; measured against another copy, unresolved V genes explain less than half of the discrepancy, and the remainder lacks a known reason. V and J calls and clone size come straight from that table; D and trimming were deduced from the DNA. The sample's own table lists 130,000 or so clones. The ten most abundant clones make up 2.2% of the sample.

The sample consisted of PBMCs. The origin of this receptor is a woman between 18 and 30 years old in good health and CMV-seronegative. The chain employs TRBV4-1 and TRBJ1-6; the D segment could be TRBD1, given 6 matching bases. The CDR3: CASSPETGYSPLHF. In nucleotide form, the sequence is TGCGCCAGCAGCCCCGAGACAGGATATTCACCCCTCCACTTT.